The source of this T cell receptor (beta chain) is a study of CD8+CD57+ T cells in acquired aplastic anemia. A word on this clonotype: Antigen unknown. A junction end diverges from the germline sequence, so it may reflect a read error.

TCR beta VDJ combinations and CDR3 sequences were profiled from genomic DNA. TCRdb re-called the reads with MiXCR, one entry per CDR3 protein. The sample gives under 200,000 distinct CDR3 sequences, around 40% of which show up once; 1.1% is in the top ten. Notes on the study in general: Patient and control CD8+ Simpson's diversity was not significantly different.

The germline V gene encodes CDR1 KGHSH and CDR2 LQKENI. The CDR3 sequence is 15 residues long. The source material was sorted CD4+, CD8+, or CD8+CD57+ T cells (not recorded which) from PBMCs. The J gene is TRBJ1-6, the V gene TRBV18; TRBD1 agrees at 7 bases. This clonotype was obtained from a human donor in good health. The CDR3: CVSSRTGPDNSPLHF. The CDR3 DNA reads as TGTGTCAGCTCACGGACAGGCCCGGATAATTCACCCCTCCACTTT.